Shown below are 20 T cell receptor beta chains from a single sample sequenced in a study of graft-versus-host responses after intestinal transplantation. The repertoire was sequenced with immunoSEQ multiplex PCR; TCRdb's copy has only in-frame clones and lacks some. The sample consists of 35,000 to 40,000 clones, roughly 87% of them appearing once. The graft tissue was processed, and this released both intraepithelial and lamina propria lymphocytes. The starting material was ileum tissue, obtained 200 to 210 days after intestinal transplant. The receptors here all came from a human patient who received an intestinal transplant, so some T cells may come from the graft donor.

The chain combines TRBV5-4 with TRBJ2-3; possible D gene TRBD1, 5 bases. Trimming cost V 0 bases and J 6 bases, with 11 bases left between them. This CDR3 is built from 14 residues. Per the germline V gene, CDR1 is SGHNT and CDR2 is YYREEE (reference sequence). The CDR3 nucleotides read TGTGCCAGCAGCTTGGGACAAAGGGGTGATACGCAGTATTTT. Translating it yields CASSLGQRGDTQYF.

The CDR3 nucleotides are TGTGCCAGCATCGGGGGGCTTGGTTCACCCCTCCACTTT. As protein: CASIGGLGSPLHF. V is TRBV28 and J is TRBJ1-6; D may be TRBD1 (6 bases). The CDR3 is 13 amino acids. Germline CDR1 MDHEN, CDR2 SYDVKM. V was shortened by 7 bases and J by 9 bases, with 13 bases between the two germline ends.

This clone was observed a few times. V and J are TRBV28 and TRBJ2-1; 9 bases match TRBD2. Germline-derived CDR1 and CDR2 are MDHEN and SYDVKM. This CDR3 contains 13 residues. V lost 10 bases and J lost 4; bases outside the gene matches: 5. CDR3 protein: CATFSGGYNEQFF. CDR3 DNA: TGTGCCACCTTTAGCGGGGGATACAATGAGCAGTTCTTC.

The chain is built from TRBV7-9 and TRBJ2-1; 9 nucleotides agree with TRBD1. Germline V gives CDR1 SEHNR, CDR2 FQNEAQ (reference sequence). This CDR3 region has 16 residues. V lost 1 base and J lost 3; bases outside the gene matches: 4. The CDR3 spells CASSLGRTGVYNEQFF. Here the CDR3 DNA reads TGTGCCAGCAGCTTAGGTCGGACAGGGGTCTACAATGAGCAGTTCTTC.

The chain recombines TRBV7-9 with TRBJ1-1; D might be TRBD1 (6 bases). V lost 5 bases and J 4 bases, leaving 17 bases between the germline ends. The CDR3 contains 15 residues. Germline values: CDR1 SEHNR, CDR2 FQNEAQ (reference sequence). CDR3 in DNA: TGTGCCAGCAGCCTGAGGGGGGATGGGGCCACTGAAGCTTTCTTT. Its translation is CASSLRGDGATEAFF.

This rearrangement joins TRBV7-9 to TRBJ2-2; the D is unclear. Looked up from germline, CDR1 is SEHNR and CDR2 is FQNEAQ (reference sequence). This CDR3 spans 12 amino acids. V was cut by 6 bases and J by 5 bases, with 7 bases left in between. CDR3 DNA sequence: TGTGCCAGCAGGTTCGAGACCGGGGAGCTGTTTTTT. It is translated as CASRFETGELFF.

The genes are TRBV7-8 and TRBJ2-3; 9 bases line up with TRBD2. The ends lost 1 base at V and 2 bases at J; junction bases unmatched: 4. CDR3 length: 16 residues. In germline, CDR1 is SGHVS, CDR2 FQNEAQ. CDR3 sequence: CASSLVPSGATDTQYF. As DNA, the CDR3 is TGTGCCAGCAGCTTAGTGCCTAGCGGGGCCACAGATACGCAGTATTTT.

The CDR3: CASSLWVQGIGSLHF. The CDR3 region has the DNA TGTGCCAGCAGTTTATGGGTTCAGGGTATCGGTTCCCTCCACTTT. The genes are TRBV28 and TRBJ1-6; D is possibly TRBD1 (5 bases). Trimming shortened V by 0 bases and J by 14 bases, and 17 bases separated the two germline ends. Looked up from germline, CDR1 is MDHEN and CDR2 is SYDVKM. The CDR3 loop spans 15 amino acids.

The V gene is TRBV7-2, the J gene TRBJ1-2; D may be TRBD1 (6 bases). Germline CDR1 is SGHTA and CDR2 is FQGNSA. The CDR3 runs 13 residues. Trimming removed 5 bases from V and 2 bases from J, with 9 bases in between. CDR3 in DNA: TGTGCCAGCAGCCCGGACAGAAACTATGGCTACACCTTC. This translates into CASSPDRNYGYTF.

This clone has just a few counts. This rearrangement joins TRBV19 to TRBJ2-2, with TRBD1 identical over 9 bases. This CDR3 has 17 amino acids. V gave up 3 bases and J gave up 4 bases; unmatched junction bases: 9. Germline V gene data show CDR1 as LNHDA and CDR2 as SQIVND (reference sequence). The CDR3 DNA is TGTGCCAGTAGTATCTTCCTCGGACAGGGGACCACCGGGGAGCTGTTTTTT. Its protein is CASSIFLGQGTTGELFF.

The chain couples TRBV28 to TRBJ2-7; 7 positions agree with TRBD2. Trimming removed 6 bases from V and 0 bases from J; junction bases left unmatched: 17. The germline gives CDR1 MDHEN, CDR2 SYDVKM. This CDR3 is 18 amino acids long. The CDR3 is CASSPLGEGSSYSYEQYF. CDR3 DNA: TGTGCCAGCAGCCCCCTGGGGGAGGGTTCTAGCTACTCCTACGAGCAGTACTTC.

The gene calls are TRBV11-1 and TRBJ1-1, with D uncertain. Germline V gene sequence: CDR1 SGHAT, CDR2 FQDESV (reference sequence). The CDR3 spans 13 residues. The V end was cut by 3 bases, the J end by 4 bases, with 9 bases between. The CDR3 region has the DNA TGTGCCAGCAGCTTCGATAGCGGCACTGAAGCTTTCTTT. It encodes CASSFDSGTEAFF. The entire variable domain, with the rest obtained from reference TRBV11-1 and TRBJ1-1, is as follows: EAEVAQSPRYKITEKSQAVAFWCDPISGHATLYWYRQILGQGPELLVQFQDESVVDDSQLPKDRFSAERLKGVDSTLKIQPAELGDSAMYLCASSFDSGTEAFFGQGTRLTVV.

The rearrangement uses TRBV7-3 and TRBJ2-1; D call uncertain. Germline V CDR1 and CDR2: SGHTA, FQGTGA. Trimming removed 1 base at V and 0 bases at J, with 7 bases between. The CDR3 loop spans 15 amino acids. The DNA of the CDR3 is TGTGCCAGCAGCTTAAGGCCGAGCTCCTACAATGAGCAGTTCTTC. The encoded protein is CASSLRPSSYNEQFF. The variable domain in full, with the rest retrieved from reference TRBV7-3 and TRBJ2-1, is GAGVSQTPSNKVTEKGKYVELRCDPISGHTALYWYRQSLGQGPEFLIYFQGTGAADDSGLPNDRFFAVRPEGSVSTLKIQRTERGDSAVYLCASSLRPSSYNEQFFGPGTRLTVL.

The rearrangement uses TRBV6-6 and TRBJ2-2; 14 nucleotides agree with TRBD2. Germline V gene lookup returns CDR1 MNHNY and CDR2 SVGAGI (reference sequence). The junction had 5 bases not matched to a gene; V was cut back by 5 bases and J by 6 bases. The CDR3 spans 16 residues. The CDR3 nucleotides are TGTGCCAGCAGTAATGGACTAGCGGGGGGTCCCGGGGAGCTGTTTTTT. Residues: CASSNGLAGGPGELFF.

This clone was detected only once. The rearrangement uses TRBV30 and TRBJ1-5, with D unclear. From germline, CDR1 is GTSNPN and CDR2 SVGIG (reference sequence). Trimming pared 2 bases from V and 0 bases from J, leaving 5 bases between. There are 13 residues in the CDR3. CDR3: CAWSRNSNQPQHF. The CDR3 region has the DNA TGTGCCTGGAGTCGGAATAGCAATCAGCCCCAGCATTTT.

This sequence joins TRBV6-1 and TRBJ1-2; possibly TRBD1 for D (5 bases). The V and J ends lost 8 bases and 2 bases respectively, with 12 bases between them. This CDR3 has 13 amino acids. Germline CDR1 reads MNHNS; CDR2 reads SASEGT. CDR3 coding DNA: TGTGCCAGCGCTATCACAGGAAACTATGGCTACACCTTC. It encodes CASAITGNYGYTF.

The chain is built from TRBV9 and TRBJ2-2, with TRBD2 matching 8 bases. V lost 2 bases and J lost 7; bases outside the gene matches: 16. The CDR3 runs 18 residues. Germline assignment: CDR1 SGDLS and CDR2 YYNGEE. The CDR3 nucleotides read TGTGCCAGCAGCGTCGCCCCCTTTGGGCGGGGGGAAGTCGGGGAGCTGTTTTTT. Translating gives CASSVAPFGRGEVGELFF.

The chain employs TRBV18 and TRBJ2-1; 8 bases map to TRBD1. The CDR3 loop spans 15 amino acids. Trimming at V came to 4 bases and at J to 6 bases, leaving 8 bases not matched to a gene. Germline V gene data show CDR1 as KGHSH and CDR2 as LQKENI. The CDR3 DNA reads TGTGCCAGCTCACGGCAACAGGGGGTTGGCAATGAGCAGTTCTTC. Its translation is CASSRQQGVGNEQFF.

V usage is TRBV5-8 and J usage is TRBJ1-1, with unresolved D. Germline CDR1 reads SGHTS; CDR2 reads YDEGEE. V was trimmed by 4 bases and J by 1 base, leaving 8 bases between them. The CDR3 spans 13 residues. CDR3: CASSLQANTEAFF. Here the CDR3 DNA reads TGTGCCAGCAGCCTACAAGCGAACACTGAAGCTTTCTTT.

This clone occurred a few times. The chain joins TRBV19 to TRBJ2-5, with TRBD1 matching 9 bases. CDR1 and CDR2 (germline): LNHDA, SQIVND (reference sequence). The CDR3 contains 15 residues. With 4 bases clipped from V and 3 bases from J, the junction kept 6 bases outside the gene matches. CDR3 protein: CASSRPGQGEETQYF. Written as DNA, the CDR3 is TGTGCCAGTAGTAGGCCGGGACAGGGTGAAGAGACCCAGTACTTC.